These 27 T cell receptor beta chains share one sample of origin, sequenced in a study of neurological immune-mediated disorders. TCRdb processed the 5' RACE reads anew with MiXCR; each CDR3 protein has one entry. Of about 58,000 distinct CDR3 sequences in the sample, less than 2.5% were seen once. Sequencing used PBMCs. The receptors shown here come from a man aged 50 to 59 with multiple sclerosis.

This clonotype was detected many times. The V and J genes are TRBV6-5 and TRBJ2-2; D remains unclear. In germline, CDR1 is MNHEY, CDR2 SVGAGI. The CDR3 spans 16 residues. The ends were cut back, 4 bases at V and 0 bases at J, with 12 bases in the middle. The CDR3 coding sequence is TGTGCCAGCAGTTTGGCCACAAACACGAACACCGGGGAGCTGTTTTTT. Protein: CASSLATNTNTGELFF.

The table lists this clonotype with many counts. The chain couples TRBV12-3 or TRBV12-4 to TRBJ2-2, with 14 bases that match TRBD2. After removal of 6 bases from V and 6 bases from J, the junction contained 3 bases not matched to a gene. CDR3 length: 15 amino acids. The CDR3 DNA sequence: TGTGCCAGCAGGCCGGGACTAGCGGGGGCCGGGGAGCTGTTTTTT. Its translation is CASRPGLAGAGELFF.

This clonotype appeared many times. The chain combines TRBV5-1 with TRBJ1-2; 10 nucleotides align to TRBD1. The CDR3 consists of 14 residues. Germline lookup yields CDR1 SGHRS and CDR2 YFSETQ. V was pared by 3 bases and J by 1 base, with 0 bases of the junction left unmatched. Written as DNA, the CDR3 is TGCGCCAGCAGCTGGACAGGGGGTAACTATGGCTACACCTTC. Protein: CASSWTGGNYGYTF.

This clonotype was picked up many times. The CDR3 spells CASSLVQKNTEAFF. The CDR3 DNA follows: TGTGCCAGCAGCTTAGTTCAGAAGAACACTGAAGCTTTCTTT. V usage is TRBV7-2 and J usage is TRBJ1-1; D not certain. There are 14 residues in the CDR3. CDR1 and CDR2 from the germline V gene are SGHTA and FQGNSA. V lost 1 base, J lost 1 base, and 7 bases lay in between.

This clonotype was seen at least ten times. This rearrangement joins TRBV19 to TRBJ1-5; tentatively, D is TRBD1 (6 bases). Germline V CDR1 and CDR2: LNHDA, SQIVND (reference sequence). The V and J ends lost 4 bases and 6 bases respectively, with 13 bases between them. The CDR3 contains 14 residues. CDR3 protein: CASSRDTGRQPQHF. CDR3 sequence (DNA): TGTGCCAGTAGTAGAGATACAGGGCGTCAGCCCCAGCATTTT.

This clonotype was observed at least ten times. This chain joins TRBV7-3 and TRBJ1-4; no firm D call. This CDR3 is 13 amino acids long. The germline gives CDR1 SGHTA, CDR2 FQGTGA. The V end was cut by 5 bases, the J end by 8 bases, with 12 bases between. The CDR3 nucleotides are TGTGCCAGCAGCCTTGACTTTAACGAAAAACTGTTTTTT. Translated, it gives CASSLDFNEKLFF.

There are many counts of this clonotype. The chain uses TRBV6-6 and TRBJ1-5, with D unclear. The germline V gene has CDR1 MNHNY and CDR2 SVGAGI (reference sequence). Trimming took off 10 bases at V and 3 bases at J, with 13 bases between the two ends. The CDR3 extends over 13 amino acids. In DNA form, the CDR3 reads TGTGCCACGGCCAAAGGAAACAATCAGCCCCAGCATTTT. It codes for CATAKGNNQPQHF.

Comments on this clonotype: With a much larger clone just one base away, this may be a read error. The rearrangement joins TRBV9 to TRBJ2-7; D uncertain. V lost 0 bases and J 7 bases, leaving 14 bases between the germline ends. The CDR3 covers 14 residues. Looked up from germline, CDR1 is SGDLS and CDR2 is YYNGEE. The CDR3 protein is CASSVDNGRGEQYF. The CDR3 DNA follows: TGTGCCAGCAGCGTAGACAACGGTAGAGGAGAGCAGTACTTC. Full variable domain (missing parts from reference TRBV9 and TRBJ2-7): DSGVTQTPKHLITATGQRVTLRCSPRSGDLSVYWYQQSLDQGLQFLIQYYNGEERAKGNILERFSAQQFPDLHSELNLSSLELGDSALYFCASSVDNGRGEQYFGPGTRLTVT.

This clonotype came up many times. The chain joins TRBV5-1 to TRBJ1-6; 7 bases match TRBD1. J lost 7 bases, V lost 1 base, and 8 bases had no gene match. The length of the CDR3 is 16 residues. Germline V CDR1 and CDR2: SGHRS, YFSETQ. CDR3 residues: CASSLSPTGSNSPLHF. CDR3 sequence (DNA): TGCGCCAGCAGCTTGTCGCCGACAGGGTCGAATTCACCCCTCCACTTT.

This clonotype was found many times. The chain has TRBV12-3 or TRBV12-4 and TRBJ1-6; D is unresolved. This CDR3 is built from 12 residues. The V end was cut by 4 bases, the J end by 6 bases, with 4 bases between. The CDR3: CASSSTNSPLHF. Here the CDR3 DNA reads TGTGCCAGCAGTTCAACTAATTCACCCCTCCACTTT.

This clonotype appeared many times. This chain uses TRBV7-2 with TRBJ2-1; possibly TRBD1 or TRBD2 for D (6 bases each). Deletions cut 5 bases from V and 4 bases from J, with 12 bases between. This CDR3 comprises 14 residues. CDR1 and CDR2 from the germline V gene are SGHTA and FQGNSA. The CDR3 is CASSPGAGYNEQFF. Written as DNA, the CDR3 is TGTGCCAGCAGCCCGGGGGCGGGGTACAATGAGCAGTTCTTC.

V usage is TRBV7-2 and J usage is TRBJ2-3; D remains ambiguous. Germline values: CDR1 SGHTA, CDR2 FQGNSA. The CDR3 is made up of 15 amino acids. V shed 6 bases and J shed 6 bases, with 19 bases lying between them. The CDR3 spells CASRRDQVAGDTQYF. CDR3 nucleotide sequence: TGTGCCAGCAGACGCGACCAGGTAGCAGGTGATACGCAGTATTTT. Using reference TRBV7-2 and TRBJ2-3 for the parts outside the CDR3, the full variable domain is GAGVSQSPSNKVTEKGKDVELRCDPISGHTALYWYRQSLGQGLEFLIYFQGNSAPDKSGLPSDRFSAERTGGSVSTLTIQRTQQEDSAVYLCASRRDQVAGDTQYFGPGTRLTVL.

The sample holds many counts of this clonotype. The chain joins TRBV12-3 or TRBV12-4 to TRBJ1-2; 8 nucleotides agree with TRBD1. V shed 5 bases, J shed 7 bases, and the junction held 18 bases outside the gene matches. This CDR3 comprises 17 residues. CDR3 DNA sequence: TGTGCCAGCAGTGCCGCCCGGGACAGGACTCAAAGGGGTGGCTACACCTTC. Translated: CASSAARDRTQRGGYTF.

This clonotype has a count of ten or more. This chain connects TRBV25-1 to TRBJ1-4; 8 bases are a match to TRBD1. This CDR3 is 14 amino acids long. Germline V lookup: CDR1 MGHDK, CDR2 SYGVNS. V lost 3 bases and J lost 8; bases outside the gene matches: 5. DNA of the CDR3: TGTGCCAGCAGTGATGGACAGGGTTCAGAAAAACTGTTTTTT. Protein product: CASSDGQGSEKLFF.

This clonotype has ten or more counts. The J gene is TRBJ1-1, the V gene TRBV12-3 or TRBV12-4; no clear D gene. The V end was cut by 8 bases, the J end by 1 base, with 11 bases between. The CDR3 has 13 residues. The CDR3 loop is CASQPGGNTEAFF. The CDR3 nucleotides are TGTGCCAGCCAACCGGGAGGGAACACTGAAGCTTTCTTT.

The sample holds many counts of this clonotype. The chain recombines TRBV5-1 with TRBJ1-5; D uncertain. CDR1 is SGHRS and CDR2 is YFSETQ in the germline V gene. V lost 0 bases to trimming and J lost 5 bases, with 9 bases between them. This CDR3 has 14 amino acids. The CDR3 loop is CASSLGGWDQPQHF. In nucleotides, the CDR3 is TGCGCCAGCAGCTTGGGGGGTTGGGATCAGCCCCAGCATTTT.

This clonotype has ten or more counts. J is TRBJ1-2 and V is TRBV29-1; D ambiguous. CDR1 is SQVTM and CDR2 is ANQGSEA in the germline V gene. The CDR3 has 14 residues. With 5 bases removed from V and 0 bases from J, the gap between germline ends came to 13 bases. The chain's CDR3 is CSVQQGITNYGYTF. As DNA, the CDR3 is TGCAGCGTTCAGCAAGGGATAACTAACTATGGCTACACCTTC.

This clonotype was seen many times. CDR3 region: CSAHSSYNEQFF. The DNA for the CDR3 is TGCAGTGCCCACAGCTCCTACAATGAGCAGTTCTTC. The V and J genes are TRBV20-1 and TRBJ2-1; D gene unclear. V was shortened by 6 bases and J by 0 bases, with 6 bases between the two germline ends. This CDR3 has 12 residues. Germline V lookup: CDR1 DFQATT, CDR2 SNEGSKA (reference sequence).

At least ten counts were recorded for this clonotype. The CDR3 loop reads CATTSGGPYNEQFF. CDR3 DNA sequence: TGTGCCACAACTAGCGGGGGCCCTTACAATGAGCAGTTCTTC. The chain is built from TRBV12-3 or TRBV12-4 and TRBJ2-1, with 11 bases fitting TRBD2. The junction had 6 bases not matched to a gene; V was cut back by 10 bases and J by 4 bases. CDR3 size: 14 residues.

This clonotype showed up many times. V is TRBV5-1 and J is TRBJ2-5; 10 positions agree with TRBD2. The CDR3 contains 15 residues. With 4 bases clipped from V and 3 bases from J, the junction kept 6 bases outside the gene matches. CDR1 and CDR2 (germline): SGHRS, YFSETQ. The CDR3 coding sequence is TGCGCCAGCAGCACCTCCGGGACTAGCGAAGAGACCCAGTACTTC. Translated: CASSTSGTSEETQYF.

This clonotype occurred many times. CDR3 nucleotides: TGTGCCAGCAGCTTAGTCGGGAACACTGAAGCTTTCTTT. Its translation: CASSLVGNTEAFF. The chain employs TRBV7-8 and TRBJ1-1; D is uncertain. The CDR3 is made up of 13 amino acids. Germline lookup yields CDR1 SGHVS and CDR2 FQNEAQ. V was shortened by 1 base and J by 1 base, with 4 bases between the two germline ends.

There are many counts of this clonotype. The chain couples TRBV7-8 to TRBJ2-4; D remains unclear. CDR1 and CDR2 from the germline V gene are SGHVS and FQNEAQ. The length of the CDR3 is 15 residues. V was trimmed by 4 bases and J by 1 base, leaving 11 bases between them. CDR3 residues: CASSSRRFAKNIQYF. The DNA for the CDR3 is TGTGCCAGCAGCTCCCGTCGGTTTGCCAAAAACATTCAGTACTTC.

This clonotype was counted many times. The rearrangement joins TRBV14 to TRBJ2-2, with D possibly TRBD1 on 6 matching bases. Germline V gene lookup returns CDR1 SGHDN and CDR2 FVKESK. Trimming took off 4 bases at V and 1 base at J, with 13 bases between the two ends. The CDR3 is made up of 16 amino acids. The CDR3 nucleotides read TGTGCCAGCAGCCCAGCTACAGGGCAGAACACCGGGGAGCTGTTTTTT. It translates to CASSPATGQNTGELFF. Based on the CDR3 plus reference TRBV14 and TRBJ2-2, the full variable domain is EAGVTQFPSHSVIEKGQTVTLRCDPISGHDNLYWYRRVMGKEIKFLLHFVKESKQDESGMPNNRFLAERTGGTYSTLKVQPAELEDSGVYFCASSPATGQNTGELFFGEGSRLTVL.

This clonotype was recorded at least ten times. J is TRBJ2-1 and V is TRBV20-1; D unclear. Per the germline V gene, CDR1 is DFQATT and CDR2 is SNEGSKA (reference sequence). The CDR3 length is 11 residues. V was cut by 5 bases and J by 7 bases, with 9 bases left in between. The CDR3 coding sequence is TGCAGTGCTGAAGGGATGAATGAGCAGTTCTTC. Translated: CSAEGMNEQFF.

This clonotype showed up many times. The rearrangement uses TRBV7-9 and TRBJ1-3, with D hard to call. The CDR3 sequence is 14 residues long. Deletions cut 4 bases from V and 1 base from J, with 8 bases between. Per the germline V gene, CDR1 is SEHNR and CDR2 is FQNEAQ (reference sequence). In nucleotides, the CDR3 is TGTGCCAGCAGCTCCTCAATATCTGGAAACACCATATATTTT. It is translated as CASSSSISGNTIYF.

This clonotype was detected ten times or more. The V and J genes are TRBV7-8 and TRBJ1-3; D is uncertain. V was clipped by 2 bases and J by 0 bases, with 5 bases between them. Germline V gene data show CDR1 as SGHVS and CDR2 as FQNEAQ. This CDR3 is 14 amino acids long. The CDR3 protein is CASSLTRSGNTIYF. CDR3 bases: TGTGCCAGCAGCTTAACACGCTCTGGAAACACCATATATTTT.

In this sample, this clonotype turned up many times. The chain recombines TRBV7-2 with TRBJ1-1; D is unclear. CDR1 is SGHTA, CDR2 FQGNSA, per germline. The CDR3 has 14 amino acids. The V end was cut by 5 bases, the J end by 1 base, with 11 bases between. CDR3 residues: CASSPQAGNTEAFF. The DNA of the CDR3 is TGTGCCAGCAGCCCCCAAGCGGGGAACACTGAAGCTTTCTTT. Complete variable domain (other parts from reference TRBV7-2 and TRBJ1-1): GAGVSQSPSNKVTEKGKDVELRCDPISGHTALYWYRQSLGQGLEFLIYFQGNSAPDKSGLPSDRFSAERTGGSVSTLTIQRTQQEDSAVYLCASSPQAGNTEAFFGQGTRLTVV.